These 30 T cell receptor beta chains came from one sample sequenced in a study of T cells in localized non-small cell lung cancer. Some clones are missing from TCRdb's copy, which holds only in-frame ones; the method was immunoSEQ multiplex PCR. This table holds some 82,000 clones, 60% to 85% found once. The sequencing here drew on PBMCs, taken before any cancer treatment. All receptors come from a man aged 35-75 years with stage II squamous cell lung carcinoma.

This clone appeared once. The V call is TRBV6-5, the J call TRBJ2-5, with D maybe TRBD2 (6 bases). The CDR3 has 14 amino acids. V lost 4 bases and J lost 3, with 12 bases in between. Per the germline V gene, CDR1 is MNHEY and CDR2 is SVGAGI. In DNA form, the CDR3 reads TGTGCCAGCAGTTTCACCGGGGGAAAAGAGACCCAGTACTTC. Translated, it gives CASSFTGGKETQYF.

The V call is TRBV5-1, the J call TRBJ2-3; D is perhaps TRBD2 (7 bases). This CDR3 is built from 16 residues. V was shortened by 4 bases and J by 2 bases, with 17 bases between the two germline ends. Germline assignment: CDR1 SGHRS and CDR2 YFSETQ. CDR3 sequence (DNA): TGCGCCAGCAGCCCGGGTGGGGGGGCGTTCACAGATACGCAGTATTTT. Translation gives CASSPGGGAFTDTQYF.

This CDR3 reads CASSENLEGGEKLFF. CDR3 in DNA: TGTGCCAGCAGTGAGAACCTCGAAGGAGGCGAAAAACTGTTTTTT. V is TRBV2 and J is TRBJ1-4, with no clear D. V shed 3 bases and J shed 8 bases, with 16 bases lying between them. The length of the CDR3 is 15 residues. Germline V CDR1 and CDR2: SNHLY, FYNNEI.

This chain connects TRBV19 to TRBJ2-7; TRBD1 might be the D (7 bases). Trimming pared 6 bases from V and 6 bases from J, leaving 21 bases between. Germline lookup yields CDR1 LNHDA and CDR2 SQIVND (reference sequence). The CDR3 totals 15 residues. The CDR3 DNA follows: TGTGCCAGTAGATCCAGGGGGGAAACGGGAGCCGAGCAGTACTTC. Protein sequence: CASRSRGETGAEQYF.

The chain joins TRBV10-3 to TRBJ2-3; possible D gene TRBD2, 6 bases. The CDR3 has 13 amino acids. Germline CDR1 reads ENHRY; CDR2 reads SYGVKD. Trimming took 6 bases from V and 2 from J, leaving 9 bases between them. CDR3 sequence reads: CAISGGNTDTQYF. DNA for the CDR3: TGTGCCATCAGCGGGGGTAACACAGATACGCAGTATTTT.

V and J are TRBV6-4 and TRBJ1-4, with D perhaps TRBD1 (5 bases). With 3 bases removed from V and 5 bases from J, the gap between germline ends came to 16 bases. Germline CDR1 reads MRHNA; CDR2 reads SNTAGT. The CDR3 consists of 16 residues. CDR3 sequence: CASSDPGTEANEKLFF. In DNA, the CDR3 is TGTGCCAGCAGTGATCCCGGGACGGAGGCGAATGAAAAACTGTTTTTT.

The J gene is TRBJ2-7, the V gene TRBV28; maybe TRBD1 (7 bases). Germline-derived CDR1 and CDR2 are MDHEN and SYDVKM. V was pared by 6 bases and J by 3 bases, with 15 bases between. This CDR3 comprises 14 residues. The CDR3 coding sequence is TGTGCCAGCAGACCTTACAGGGGAGGCTACGAGCAGTACTTC. Amino acid sequence: CASRPYRGGYEQYF.

A few counts support this clone. The chain couples TRBV5-6 to TRBJ2-3; D unresolved. This CDR3 comprises 14 residues. CDR1 SGHDT and CDR2 YYEEEE come from the germline V gene. V was cut by 2 bases and J by 1 base, with 8 bases left in between. CDR3 coding DNA: TGTGCCAGCAGCTTCGCCGACGGCACAGATACGCAGTATTTT. Its protein is CASSFADGTDTQYF.

V gene TRBV6-5 combines with J gene TRBJ2-5; TRBD2 aligns across 8 bases. The CDR3 extends over 15 amino acids. Trimming at V came to 10 bases and at J to 4 bases, leaving 14 bases not matched to a gene. The germline gives CDR1 MNHEY, CDR2 SVGAGI. DNA of the CDR3: TGTGCCACCAGAGTGGGGGCCGGGGGGGGAGAGACCCAGTACTTC. This translates into CATRVGAGGGETQYF.

The chain has TRBV9 and TRBJ1-6; possible D gene TRBD1, 5 bases. The germline V gene encodes CDR1 SGDLS and CDR2 YYNGEE. This CDR3 comprises 15 residues. V lost 3 bases and J lost 6, with 13 bases in between. DNA of the CDR3: TGTGCCAGCAGCGGACCGGGGACGTCTAATTCACCCCTCCACTTT. Its translation is CASSGPGTSNSPLHF.

This clone was seen just once. As DNA, the CDR3 is TGTGCCAGCAGGGAAACGGGACAGGGAGGGAATCAGCCCCAGCATTTT. Translated: CASRETGQGGNQPQHF. The genes are TRBV6-1 and TRBJ1-5; 9 bases line up with TRBD1. Germline V gene lookup returns CDR1 MNHNS and CDR2 SASEGT. Germline trimming cut 6 bases from V and 4 bases from J; bases unmatched to any gene: 10. The CDR3 consists of 16 residues.

This clone was detected a few times. The gene calls are TRBV9 and TRBJ2-3; D remains unclear. The V gene's germline CDR1 is SGDLS and CDR2 YYNGEE. Trimming took 2 bases from V and 2 from J, leaving 12 bases between them. The CDR3 has 15 residues. DNA for the CDR3: TGTGCCAGCAGCGTCGGGTCGGTCTACACAGATACGCAGTATTTT. Translation gives CASSVGSVYTDTQYF.

As DNA, the CDR3 is TGTGCCAGTAGTATGGGCAGGGAGGATGAAAAACTGTTTTTT. Translating it yields CASSMGREDEKLFF. The chain recombines TRBV19 with TRBJ1-4; a possible D gene is TRBD1 (5 bases). The CDR3 is made up of 14 amino acids. Germline CDR1 is LNHDA and CDR2 is SQIVND (reference sequence). Trimming shortened V by 3 bases and J by 6 bases, and 11 bases separated the two germline ends.

This clone has only a few counts. CDR3 region: CASSSPGSGSETQYF. The CDR3 nucleotides read TGTGCCAGCAGTTCCCCGGGTAGCGGGTCAGAGACCCAGTACTTC. V is TRBV28 and J is TRBJ2-5, with 7 positions matching TRBD2. This CDR3 spans 15 amino acids. Germline CDR1 reads MDHEN; CDR2 reads SYDVKM. V dropped 4 bases and J dropped 4; count of bases not matched to a gene: 9.

The V and J genes are TRBV9 and TRBJ1-2; D possibly corresponds to TRBD1 (5 bases). This CDR3 is 13 amino acids long. CDR1 is SGDLS, CDR2 YYNGEE, per germline. Trimming took off 2 bases at V and 3 bases at J, with 8 bases between the two ends. CDR3 region: CASSVGGDYGYTF. In nucleotides, the CDR3 is TGTGCCAGCAGCGTGGGAGGGGACTATGGCTACACCTTC.

The CDR3 sequence is CASSARAAGFNEQFF. In DNA form, the CDR3 reads TGCGCCAGCAGTGCTAGAGCGGCGGGGTTTAATGAGCAGTTCTTC. This chain connects TRBV10-1 to TRBJ2-1; tentative D call: TRBD2 (6 bases). V was cut by 4 bases and J by 7 bases, with 17 bases left in between. Per the germline V gene, CDR1 is WNHNN and CDR2 is SYGVQD (reference sequence). There are 15 residues in the CDR3.

The V gene is TRBV6-5, the J gene TRBJ1-2; D is unclear. V was clipped by 0 bases and J by 4 bases, with 12 bases between them. The CDR3 loop spans 15 amino acids. Germline CDR1 and CDR2: MNHEY and SVGAGI. The CDR3 DNA follows: TGTGCCAGCAGTTACTCGATGGCTGGGATCTATGGCTACACCTTC. Translated: CASSYSMAGIYGYTF.

This chain joins TRBV5-5 and TRBJ2-3, with a weak D call TRBD1 (5 bases). V lost 0 bases, J lost 0 bases, and 5 bases lay in between. This CDR3 has 14 amino acids. Germline CDR1 and CDR2: SGHKS and YYEKEE (reference sequence). The CDR3 DNA follows: TGTGCCAGCAGCTTGGGGACAAGCACAGATACGCAGTATTTT. Protein sequence: CASSLGTSTDTQYF.

The J gene is TRBJ1-2, the V gene TRBV29-1, with D possibly matching TRBD1 (5 bases). Germline loops: CDR1 SQVTM, CDR2 ANQGSEA. Trimming stripped 7 bases from V and 3 bases from J, with 6 bases between. This CDR3 region has 10 residues. The CDR3 loop reads CSGGDYGYTF. CDR3 DNA: TGCAGCGGGGGGGACTATGGCTACACCTTC.

The gene calls are TRBV15 and TRBJ2-3; 9 bases fit TRBD2. The V gene's germline CDR1 is LNHNV and CDR2 YYDKDF (reference sequence). The CDR3 consists of 17 residues. V lost 2 bases, J lost 0 bases, and 6 bases stayed unmatched. The CDR3 here is CATSRIIAGASTDTQYF. In DNA form, the CDR3 reads TGTGCCACCAGCAGAATCATAGCGGGGGCTAGCACAGATACGCAGTATTTT. The full variable domain, rest sourced from reference TRBV15 and TRBJ2-3, is DAMVIQNPRYQVTQFGKPVTLSCSQTLNHNVMYWYQQKSSQAPKLLFHYYDKDFNNEADTPDNFQSRRPNTSFCFLDIRSPGLGDTAMYLCATSRIIAGASTDTQYFGPGTRLTVL.

The chain is built from TRBV9 and TRBJ1-2, with TRBD1 identical over 10 bases. The length of the CDR3 is 14 residues. Germline V gene data show CDR1 as SGDLS and CDR2 as YYNGEE. V lost 2 bases to trimming and J lost 9 bases; unmatched junction nucleotides: 7. CDR3: CASSVRVDRGSYTF. The CDR3 bases are TGTGCCAGCAGCGTCCGAGTGGACAGGGGGAGCTACACCTTC.

The chain has TRBV4-3 and TRBJ1-1; perhaps TRBD1 as D (6 bases). This CDR3 has 15 residues. Deletions cut 0 bases from V and 4 bases from J, with 12 bases between. Per the germline V gene, CDR1 is LGHNA and CDR2 is YSLEER. The CDR3 protein is CASSQDRGVGTEAFF. CDR3 sequence (DNA): TGCGCCAGCAGCCAAGACAGGGGTGTCGGCACTGAAGCTTTCTTT.

This clone was detected once. The rearrangement links TRBV7-9 to TRBJ2-7; D perhaps matches TRBD1 (5 bases). The CDR3 runs to 14 residues. From germline, CDR1 is SEHNR and CDR2 FQNEAQ (reference sequence). V was shortened by 4 bases and J by 0 bases, with 10 bases between the two germline ends. DNA of the CDR3: TGTGCCAGCAGCTCAGGGTATCACTCCTACGAGCAGTACTTC. As protein: CASSSGYHSYEQYF.

A remark on this clone: Compared with germline, one end of the junction differs, possibly owing to a read error. The V call is TRBV5-4, the J call TRBJ2-1; tentatively, D is TRBD2 (10 bases). From germline, CDR1 is SGHNT and CDR2 YYREEE (reference sequence). The CDR3 runs to 18 residues. The DNA for the CDR3 is TGTGCCAGCAGCTTGGAGGGACAGGGTGGGCTAGCGGGAGTTTTTTCCCTCTTC. It codes for CASSLEGQGGLAGVFSLF.

This rearrangement joins TRBV28 to TRBJ1-5, with a tentative D call TRBD1 (5 bases). The CDR3 spans 15 residues. Trimming removed 1 base at V and 7 bases at J, with 14 bases between. Germline loops: CDR1 MDHEN, CDR2 SYDVKM. The CDR3 is CASSLLSRARQPQHF. CDR3 coding DNA: TGTGCCAGCAGTTTATTGTCCAGGGCCCGACAGCCCCAGCATTTT.

V usage is TRBV19 and J usage is TRBJ2-7, with 7 bases identical to TRBD1. The junction had 13 bases not matched to a gene; V was cut back by 6 bases and J by 2 bases. Per the germline V gene, CDR1 is LNHDA and CDR2 is SQIVND (reference sequence). This CDR3 is 16 amino acids long. In nucleotides, the CDR3 is TGTGCCAGTAGCGACGGGCCCCGACAGGGAGCCTACGAGCAGTACTTC. Translated: CASSDGPRQGAYEQYF.

The CDR3 loop is CASSPGATNEKLFF. The DNA for the CDR3 is TGTGCCAGCAGCCCAGGGGCGACTAATGAAAAACTGTTTTTT. The chain has TRBV5-5 and TRBJ1-4, with TRBD1 as a possible D gene (6 bases). CDR3 length: 14 amino acids. Germline V lookup: CDR1 SGHKS, CDR2 YYEKEE (reference sequence). V shed 4 bases and J shed 2 bases, with 9 bases lying between them.

This clone was counted only a few times. The V call is TRBV18, the J call TRBJ1-5, with 7 bases lining up with TRBD1. The CDR3 has 14 residues. The V and J ends lost 3 bases and 1 base, in that order; junction bases with no gene match: 0. Germline CDR1 and CDR2: KGHSH and LQKENI. CDR3 in DNA: TGTGCCAGCTCACCGGGACAGAGCAATCAGCCCCAGCATTTT. Translating it yields CASSPGQSNQPQHF.

In nucleotides, the CDR3 is TGCGCCAGCAGCTTGGCTGGGACTAGCGGGGGTCCAAACTCCTACAATGAGCAGTTCTTC. It specifies CASSLAGTSGGPNSYNEQFF. The gene calls are TRBV5-1 and TRBJ2-1; 14 bases agree with TRBD2. CDR3 size: 20 residues. V lost 0 bases, J lost 0 bases, and 8 bases stayed unmatched. The germline CDR1 and CDR2 sequences are SGHRS and YFSETQ.

The CDR3 DNA reads TGTGCCATCAGTGGGACGGTTACGACTGAAGCTTTCTTT. Translation gives CAISGTVTTEAFF. V and J are TRBV10-3 and TRBJ1-1, with no clear D. Trimming took off 4 bases at V and 5 bases at J, with 11 bases between the two ends. Germline V lookup: CDR1 ENHRY, CDR2 SYGVKD. The CDR3 has 13 residues.